The 2 T cell receptor beta chains listed next were all sequenced from one sample in a study of regulatory T cells in long-lasting Graves disease. Time point: newly diagnosed GD, antithyroid drugs for less than 3 months. PBMC RNA was the source of the TCR library. Libraries of TCR beta came from iRepertoire HTBI primers plus Arm-PCR of CDR3 regions. TCRdb fed the multiplex PCR reads into MiXCR, producing one record per CDR3 protein. The data contain about 330,000 distinct CDR3 sequences, under 20% of them singletons. These same data were also listed under a study on T cells in Graves' hyperthyroidism and ophthalmopathy.

Sequenced material: peripheral blood mononuclear cells (PBMCs), taken at new diagnosis, from a patient treated with antithyroid drugs. The receptors here all came from a young woman with Graves disease.

The chain has TRBV5-5 and TRBJ2-5; the match to TRBD1 covers 9 bases. After removal of 5 bases from V and 3 bases from J, the junction contained 14 bases not matched to a gene. CDR3 length: 17 residues. Germline V lookup: CDR1 SGHKS, CDR2 YYEKEE (reference sequence). The CDR3, as DNA: TGTGCCAGCAGGATACTGGGACAGGGAGGTTCTGAAGAGACCCAGTACTTC. Translating gives CASRILGQGGSEETQYF. Variable domain in full (rest from reference TRBV5-5 and TRBJ2-5): DAGVTQSPTHLIKTRGQQVTLRCSPISGHKSVSWYQQVLGQGPQFIFQYYEKEERGRGNFPDRFSARQFPNYSSELNVNALLLGDSALYLCASRILGQGGSEETQYFGPGTRLLVL.

With regard to this clonotype: This may be a read error, as it is one base from a much larger clone. The genes are TRBV30 and TRBJ2-1, with 8 bases aligning to TRBD1. The V gene end was trimmed by 1 base and the J gene end by 10 bases; junction bases not matched to a gene: 6. The CDR3 is 13 amino acids. The germline CDR1 and CDR2 sequences are GTSNPN and SVGIG (reference sequence). The CDR3 DNA is TGTGCCTGGAGTGAACAGGGGGGACGCGAGCAGTTCTTC. Residues: CAWSEQGGREQFF.